The rows below give T cell receptor beta chains drawn from one sample of a study of vaccination and CD4 T cells after COVID-19. Which antigens these TCRs recognize remains unknown. TCRdb re-derived calls from the PCR reads in MiXCR, one entry per CDR3 protein. The profile shows over 20,000 distinct CDR3 sequences, 50% to 75% of them singletons. The sample was CD4+ T cells from blood, cultured in vitro. The receptor source for this set is a human donor who had recovered from COVID-19. The CDR3 runs from the conserved cysteine through the conserved F or W. The order of the fields is CDR3 length, V gene, D gene, J gene, clone size, CDR3 DNA, CDR3 protein. The D gene is left open where the match is weak. The listing skips clone size in some rows; elsewhere it reads once, few, many or a size class.

15	TRBV12-3/TRBV12-4	-	TRBJ1-5	-	TGTGCCAGCACCGCCTCCAACGGCCGGGCCCAGCCCCAGCATTTT	CASTASNGRAQPQHF
17	TRBV7-2	-	TRBJ1-5	-	TGTGCCAGCAGCTTATGGGGGAGAGGGGATAGCAATCAGCCCCAGCATTTT	CASSLWGRGDSNQPQHF
14	TRBV24-1	TRBD1	TRBJ1-2	once	TGTGCCACCAGTGATCGGGACAGGACACCTGGCTACACCTTC	CATSDRDRTPGYTF
13	TRBV7-2	-	TRBJ1-1	-	TGTGCCAGCAGCTTAATACAGAACACTGAAGCTTTCTTT	CASSLIQNTEAFF
14	TRBV28	-	TRBJ1-3	-	TGTGCCAGCAGCTACGGGAATACTGGAAACACCATATATTTT	CASSYGNTGNTIYF
13	TRBV7-3	TRBD1	TRBJ1-5	-	TGTGCCAGCAGCCGTAAGACAGGGAGGCCCCAGCATTTT	CASSRKTGRPQHF
15	TRBV6-1	-	TRBJ1-5	-	TGTGCCAGCAGCCCACGGGGTGCGGGGGATCAGCCCCAGCATTTT	CASSPRGAGDQPQHF
14	TRBV7-9	-	TRBJ2-2	-	TGTGCCAGCAGCCTAAAACACCCCACCGGGGAGCTGTTTTTT	CASSLKHPTGELFF
11	TRBV19	-	TRBJ1-5	-	TGTGCCAGTAGTATAGGCAGGGCATGGCATTTT	CASSIGRAWHF
15	TRBV7-6	TRBD2	TRBJ2-5	-	TGTGCCAGCAGCGGGCAGGGTAGGGGAGGGGAGACCCAGTACTTC	CASSGQGRGGETQYF
15	TRBV11-3	-	TRBJ2-3	-	TGTGCCAGCAGCTTAGCGGGGGTTACCACAGATACGCAGTATTTT	CASSLAGVTTDTQYF
14	TRBV11-2	-	TRBJ1-6	once	TGTGCCAGCAGCCCAGGTCCGAAGGATTCACCCCTCCACTTT	CASSPGPKDSPLHF
16	TRBV20-1	-	TRBJ1-6	-	TGCAGTGCTCCCGGGGGGGGCCAGCTAAATAATTCACCCCTCCACTTT	CSAPGGGQLNNSPLHF
13	TRBV20-1	TRBD1	TRBJ1-3	few	TGCAGTGTGACAGGGAACGCTGGAAACACCATATATTTT	CSVTGNAGNTIYF
14	TRBV28	-	TRBJ1-2	-	TGTGCCAGCAGTTTTATTTTGGGTTCCCAAGGCTACACCTTC	CASSFILGSQGYTF
19	TRBV7-8	-	TRBJ1-3	-	TGTGCCAGCAGACTAAATCGCTGGGGGGGGAGGGGCGAGGGAAACACCATATATTTT	CASRLNRWGGRGEGNTIYF
17	TRBV7-9	TRBD2	TRBJ2-1	-	TGTGCCAGCAGCGCGACGGGTGTTATAGCGGGACACAATGAGCAGTTCTTC	CASSATGVIAGHNEQFF
13	TRBV20-1	-	TRBJ1-2	-	TGCAGTGCCATCCCCCAGGGGAGTTATGGCTACACCTTC	CSAIPQGSYGYTF
14	TRBV15	-	TRBJ1-1	-	TGTGCCACCAGCAGGGTGGGGGCGAACACTGAAGCTTTCTTT	CATSRVGANTEAFF
11	TRBV12-3/TRBV12-4	-	TRBJ1-5	-	TGTGCCAGCAGTGTATACTTTTCCCAGCATTTT	CASSVYFSQHF
12	TRBV19	-	TRBJ1-1	-	TGTGCCAGTATATCCGGTTCGAGTGAAGCTTTCTTT	CASISGSSEAFF
16	TRBV6-1	TRBD2	TRBJ2-7	-	TGTGCCAGCAGTGAATCCGTACTAGCGGGGGCCTACGAGCAGTACTTC	CASSESVLAGAYEQYF
13	TRBV30	-	TRBJ1-2	-	TGTGCCTGGAGTGTCGCCCTACACTATGGCTACACCTTC	CAWSVALHYGYTF
15	TRBV20-1	-	TRBJ2-3	-	TGCAGTGCTAGAGATCCCCCGAGGGGCCCAGATACGCAGTATTTT	CSARDPPRGPDTQYF
14	TRBV20-1	TRBD1	TRBJ2-3	few	TGCAGTGCTAGCAGGGACAGGGAAACAGATACGCAGTATTTT	CSASRDRETDTQYF
14	TRBV6-5	-	TRBJ1-1	-	TGTGCCAGCAGTTACATAGGGCGGACCACTGAAGCTTTCTTT	CASSYIGRTTEAFF
13	TRBV28	TRBD2	TRBJ2-2	-	TGTGCCAGCCGGACTAGCGGGGGAGCGGGGCTGTTTTTT	CASRTSGGAGLFF